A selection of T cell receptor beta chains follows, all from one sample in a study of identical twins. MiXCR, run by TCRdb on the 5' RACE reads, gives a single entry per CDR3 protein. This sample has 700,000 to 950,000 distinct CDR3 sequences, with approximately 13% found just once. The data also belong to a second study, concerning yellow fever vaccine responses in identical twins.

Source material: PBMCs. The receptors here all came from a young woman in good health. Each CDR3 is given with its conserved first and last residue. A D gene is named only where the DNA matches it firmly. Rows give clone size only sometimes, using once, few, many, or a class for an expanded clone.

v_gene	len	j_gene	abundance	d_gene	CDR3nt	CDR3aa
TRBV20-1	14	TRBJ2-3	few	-	TGCAGTGCTAGAGATTCGTGGTTCGCAGATACGCAGTATTTT	CSARDSWFADTQYF
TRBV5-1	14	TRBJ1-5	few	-	TGCGCCAGCAGCTTGGGAGAACCCAATCAGCCCCAGCATTTT	CASSLGEPNQPQHF
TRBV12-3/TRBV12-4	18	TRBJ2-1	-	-	TGTGCCAGCAGTTTATGGGCCCCGATCCCGGGCTCCTACAATGAGCAGTTCTTC	CASSLWAPIPGSYNEQFF
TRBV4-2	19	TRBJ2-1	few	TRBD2	TGTGCCAGCAGCCAAGAAGTTGTTCTAGCGGGACATACCTACAATGAGCAGTTCTTC	CASSQEVVLAGHTYNEQFF
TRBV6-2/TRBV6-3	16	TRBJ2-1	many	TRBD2	TGTGCCAGCAGTAATGAGGCGGGAGGGTTGTACAATGAGCAGTTCTTC	CASSNEAGGLYNEQFF
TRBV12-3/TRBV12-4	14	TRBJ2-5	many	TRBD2	TGTGCCAGCAGTTTAGAAGCGGGGGAGGAGACCCAGTACTTC	CASSLEAGEETQYF
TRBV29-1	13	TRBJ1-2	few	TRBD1	TGCAGCGTTTACACCGGGACAGGGGATGGCTACACCTTC	CSVYTGTGDGYTF
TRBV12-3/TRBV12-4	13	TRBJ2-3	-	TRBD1	TGTGCCAGCAGGGTTAGGGGGCCAGATACGCAGTATTTT	CASRVRGPDTQYF
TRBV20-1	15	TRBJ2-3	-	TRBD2	TGCAGTGCGACCCTAGCGGGAGGGCTTGTAGATACGCAGTATTTT	CSATLAGGLVDTQYF
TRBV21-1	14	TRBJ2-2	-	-	TGTGCCAGCATCCTTAGCGGGGGTACCGGGGAGCTGTTTTTT	CASILSGGTGELFF
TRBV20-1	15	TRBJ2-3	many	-	TGCAGTGCTCAACGCCTAGAAGACAGCACAGATACGCAGTATTTT	CSAQRLEDSTDTQYF
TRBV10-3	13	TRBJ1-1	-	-	TGTGCCATCAGAGTGACTGGGAACACTGAAGCTTTCTTT	CAIRVTGNTEAFF
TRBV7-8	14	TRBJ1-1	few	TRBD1	TGTGCCAGCAGCTTGGGGACAGCCCGAAATGAAGCTTTCTTT	CASSLGTARNEAFF
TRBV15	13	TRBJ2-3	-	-	TGTGCCACCAGAGAGTGGAGCACAGATACGCAGTATTTT	CATREWSTDTQYF
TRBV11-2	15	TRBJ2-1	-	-	TGTGCCAGCAGCTTCTCACCCCAAACCTACAATGAGCAGTTCTTC	CASSFSPQTYNEQFF
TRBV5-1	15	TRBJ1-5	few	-	TGCGCCAGCAGCTTGGACGGCTCGCGAGGTCAGCCCCAGCATTTT	CASSLDGSRGQPQHF
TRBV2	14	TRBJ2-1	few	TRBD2	TGTGCCAGAGGACTAGCGGGAAACTACAATGAGCAGTTCTTC	CARGLAGNYNEQFF
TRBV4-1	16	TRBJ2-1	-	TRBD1	TGCGCCAGCAGCCAAGTACAGGGGAGCTCCTACAATGAGCAGTTCTTC	CASSQVQGSSYNEQFF
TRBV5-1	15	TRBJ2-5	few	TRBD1	TGCGCCAGCCGCTACACGGGACAGGATCAAGAGACCCAGTACTTC	CASRYTGQDQETQYF
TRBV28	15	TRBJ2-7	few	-	TGTGCCAGCAATTTGGGGAGGACTGGACAATACGAGCAGTACTTC	CASNLGRTGQYEQYF
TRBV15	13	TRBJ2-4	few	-	TGTGCCACCAGCAGAGGCAACGAAAACATTCAGTACTTC	CATSRGNENIQYF
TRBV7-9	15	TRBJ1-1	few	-	TGTGCCAGCAGCTTCCTTCAGGGGTTGAACACTGAAGCTTTCTTT	CASSFLQGLNTEAFF
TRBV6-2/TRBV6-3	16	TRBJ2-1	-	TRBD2	TGTGCCAGCGCTACTTTAGCGGGCCCGGCCTACAATGAGCAGTTCTTC	CASATLAGPAYNEQFF
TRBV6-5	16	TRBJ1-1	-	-	TGTGCCAGCAGTTACTTACCAAGACGTACTGGGACTGAAGCTTTCTTT	CASSYLPRRTGTEAFF
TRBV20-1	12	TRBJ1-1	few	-	TGCAGTGCTAGTACGGGGGACACTGAAGCTTTCTTT	CSASTGDTEAFF
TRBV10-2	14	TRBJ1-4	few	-	TGCGCCAGCAGTGGATGGGGAAAAGATGAAAAACTGTTTTTT	CASSGWGKDEKLFF
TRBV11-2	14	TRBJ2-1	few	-	TGTGCCCATATGAGGGATAGCTCCTACAATGAGCAGTTCTTC	CAHMRDSSYNEQFF
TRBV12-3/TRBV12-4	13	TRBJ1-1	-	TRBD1	TGTGCCAGCAGACCCGAACTGACAGGGGGGGCTTTCTTT	CASRPELTGGAFF
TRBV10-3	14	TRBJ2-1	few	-	TGTGCCATCAGTGAGTTTGGGGGCGGGAATGAGCAGTTCTTC	CAISEFGGGNEQFF
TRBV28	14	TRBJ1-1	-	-	TGTGCCAGGCCCCGGAGGTGGGCGAACACTGAAGCTTTCTTT	CARPRRWANTEAFF
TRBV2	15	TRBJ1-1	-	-	TGTGCCAGCAGAGATAGACAGCTCAGGAACACTGAAGCTTTCTTT	CASRDRQLRNTEAFF
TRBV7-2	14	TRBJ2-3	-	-	TGTGCCAGCAGCTTAGATGGGGTCTCAAATACGCAGTATTTT	CASSLDGVSNTQYF
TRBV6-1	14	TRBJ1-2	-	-	TGTGCCAGCAGCTCCAGCCTCAGGGCTACTGGCTACACCTTC	CASSSSLRATGYTF
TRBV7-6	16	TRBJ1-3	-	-	TGTGCCAGCAGCTCATACAGGGACCGCTCTGGAAACACCATATATTTT	CASSSYRDRSGNTIYF
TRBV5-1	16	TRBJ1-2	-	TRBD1	TGCGCCAGCAGCCGGGGACAGGGGCGGACTAACTATGGCTACACCTTC	CASSRGQGRTNYGYTF
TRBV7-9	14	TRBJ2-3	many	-	TGTGCCAGCAGCTTGGTAGCAGACACAGATACGCAGTATTTT	CASSLVADTDTQYF
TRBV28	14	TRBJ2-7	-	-	TGTGCCAGCACCTCGACGGTGAGCTCCTACGAGCAGTACTTC	CASTSTVSSYEQYF
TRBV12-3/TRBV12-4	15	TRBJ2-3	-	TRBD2	TGTGCCAGCAGTTTTGGCGGGAGACTGCCAGATACGCAGTATTTT	CASSFGGRLPDTQYF
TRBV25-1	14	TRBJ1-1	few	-	TGTGCCAGCAGTGGAGGACTGGTGAACACTGAAGCTTTCTTT	CASSGGLVNTEAFF
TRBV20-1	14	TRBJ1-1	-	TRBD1	TGCAGTGCTAAGGGGACAGGGGATGGGACTGAAGCTTTCTTT	CSAKGTGDGTEAFF
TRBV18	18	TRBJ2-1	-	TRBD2	TGTGCCAGCTCACCAGCGCGGACTAGGTTAAAAGGGGTGGATGAGCAGTTCTTC	CASSPARTRLKGVDEQFF
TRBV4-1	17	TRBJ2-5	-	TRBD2	TGCGCCAGCAGCCAAGATCCTCTAGCGGGATGGCAAGAGACCCAGTACTTC	CASSQDPLAGWQETQYF
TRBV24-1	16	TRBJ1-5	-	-	TGTGCCACCAGTGATTTCCCTGTCCCTGGGTATCAGCCCCAGCATTTT	CATSDFPVPGYQPQHF
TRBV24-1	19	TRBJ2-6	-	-	TGTGCCACCAGTGATTCCGGGAGAGGGCTCAGCTCTGGGGCCAACGTCCTGACTTTC	CATSDSGRGLSSGANVLTF
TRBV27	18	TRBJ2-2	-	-	TGTGCCAGCAGTTTTAGGCTGGGCGGGATCTTGAACACCGGGGAGCTGTTTTTT	CASSFRLGGILNTGELFF
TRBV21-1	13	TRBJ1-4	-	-	TGTGCCAGCAGCAAACAGTGGGGAGAAAAACTGTTTTTT	CASSKQWGEKLFF
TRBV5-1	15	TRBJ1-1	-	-	TGCGCCAGCAGCCTGAACACAGGCCTGAACACTGAAGCTTTCTTT	CASSLNTGLNTEAFF
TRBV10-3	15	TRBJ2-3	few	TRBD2	TGTGCCATCAGGGGACTAGCGGGGGGCACAGATACGCAGTATTTT	CAIRGLAGGTDTQYF
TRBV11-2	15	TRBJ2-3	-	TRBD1	TGTGCCAGCAGCCAAGGTACAGGGGATACAGATACGCAGTATTTT	CASSQGTGDTDTQYF
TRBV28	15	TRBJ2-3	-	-	TGTGCCAGCAGTCCCCACGCGCAGAGCACAGATACGCAGTATTTT	CASSPHAQSTDTQYF
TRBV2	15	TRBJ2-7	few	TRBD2	TGTGCCAGCACCACGACTAGCGGGGGATCCTACGAGCAGTACTTC	CASTTTSGGSYEQYF